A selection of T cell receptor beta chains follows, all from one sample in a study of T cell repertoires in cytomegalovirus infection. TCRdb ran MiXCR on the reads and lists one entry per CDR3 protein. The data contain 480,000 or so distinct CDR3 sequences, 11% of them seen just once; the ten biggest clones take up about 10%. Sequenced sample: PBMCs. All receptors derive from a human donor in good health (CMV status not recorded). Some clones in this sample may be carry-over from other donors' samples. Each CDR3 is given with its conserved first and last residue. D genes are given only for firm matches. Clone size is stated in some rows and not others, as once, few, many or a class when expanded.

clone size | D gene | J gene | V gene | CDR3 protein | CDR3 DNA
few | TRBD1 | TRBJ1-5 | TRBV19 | CATHNRDSRNQPQHF | TGTGCCACCCATAACCGGGACAGCCGTAATCAGCCCCAGCATTTT
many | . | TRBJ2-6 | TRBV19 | CASSSSGSGANVLTF | TGTGCCAGTAGTTCCTCTGGCTCTGGGGCCAACGTCCTGACTTTC
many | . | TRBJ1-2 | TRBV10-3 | CAISPRGAQNYGYTF | TGTGCCATCAGCCCACGGGGGGCGCAGAACTATGGCTACACCTTC
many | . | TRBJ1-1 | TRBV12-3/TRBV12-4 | CASRGGTWTNTEAFF | TGTGCCAGCAGAGGGGGTACTTGGACGAACACTGAAGCTTTCTTT
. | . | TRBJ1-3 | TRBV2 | CASRRLGGQENTIYF | TGTGCCAGCAGGCGTTTGGGGGGCCAGGAAAACACCATATATTTT
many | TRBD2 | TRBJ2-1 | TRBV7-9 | CASSLALAGGQSNEQFF | TGTGCCAGCAGCTTAGCCCTAGCGGGGGGGCAGTCAAATGAGCAGTTCTTC
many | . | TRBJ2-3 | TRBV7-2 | CASTRGGGGTDTQYF | TGTGCCAGCACCCGCGGAGGTGGTGGCACAGATACGCAGTATTTT
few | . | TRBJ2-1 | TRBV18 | CASSPPVWNSRSNEQFF | TGTGCCAGCTCACCACCGGTTTGGAACTCGAGGAGCAATGAGCAGTTCTTC
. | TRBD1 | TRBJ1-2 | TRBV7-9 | CASSRPGGGYGYTF | TGTGCCAGCAGCCGACCAGGGGGCGGATATGGCTACACCTTC
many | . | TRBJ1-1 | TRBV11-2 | CASSPPTRAENTEAFF | TGTGCCAGCAGCCCCCCTACCCGGGCGGAGAACACTGAAGCTTTCTTT
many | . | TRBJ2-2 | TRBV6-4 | CASSEVANTGELFF | TGTGCCAGCAGTGAAGTCGCGAACACCGGGGAGCTGTTTTTT
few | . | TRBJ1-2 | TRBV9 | CASSVGTYGYTF | TGTGCCAGCAGCGTAGGAACCTATGGCTACACCTTC
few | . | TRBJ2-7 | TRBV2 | CASSISSYEQYF | TGTGCCAGCAGTATTAGCTCCTACGAGCAGTACTTC
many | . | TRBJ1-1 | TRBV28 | CASSLHWGRNTEAFF | TGTGCCAGCAGTTTACACTGGGGGCGGAACACTGAAGCTTTCTTT
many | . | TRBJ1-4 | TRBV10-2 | CASSENRDGGEKLFF | TGCGCCAGCAGTGAGAACCGGGACGGTGGGGAAAAACTGTTTTTT
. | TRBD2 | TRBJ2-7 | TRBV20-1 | CSAKRTSGISYEQYF | TGCAGTGCTAAGCGAACTAGCGGGATCTCCTACGAGCAGTACTTC
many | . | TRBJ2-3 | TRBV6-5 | CASTRQPTDTQYF | TGTGCCAGCACCCGCCAACCCACAGATACGCAGTATTTT
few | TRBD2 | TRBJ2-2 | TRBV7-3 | CASSLVKRGASGELFF | TGTGCCAGCAGCTTAGTGAAGCGGGGGGCTTCCGGGGAGCTGTTTTTT
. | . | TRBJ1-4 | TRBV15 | CATSDRDINEKLFF | TGTGCCACCAGCGACCGGGACATAAATGAAAAACTGTTTTTT
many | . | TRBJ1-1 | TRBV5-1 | CASSLWTANTEAFF | TGCGCCAGCAGCTTATGGACAGCAAACACTGAAGCTTTCTTT
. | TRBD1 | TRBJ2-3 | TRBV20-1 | CSVAGGGWTDTQYF | TGCAGTGTCGCAGGGGGCGGATGGACAGATACTCAGTATTTT
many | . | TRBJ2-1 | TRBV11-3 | CASGGQTYNEQFF | TGTGCCAGCGGCGGACAGACCTACAATGAGCAGTTCTTC
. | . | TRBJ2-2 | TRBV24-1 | CATSDFADHTGELFF | TGTGCCACCAGTGATTTTGCGGATCACACCGGGGAGCTGTTTTTT
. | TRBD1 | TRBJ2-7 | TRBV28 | CASSTRTGWEQYF | TGTGCCAGCAGTACCCGGACAGGGTGGGAGCAGTACTTC
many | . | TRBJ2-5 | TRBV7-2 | CASSLAETQYF | TGTGCCAGCAGCTTAGCAGAGACCCAGTACTTC